This T cell receptor (beta chain) was captured in a study of blood T cell repertoires in COVID-19. Clones were sequenced by immunoSEQ multiplex PCR, and TCRdb holds only the in-frame ones, with some missing. The sample has 150,000 to 200,000 clones; 86% are singletons. This CDR3 is built from 15 residues. The trim removed 5 bases at V and 3 bases at J, leaving 7 bases unmatched. Germline V lookup: CDR1 SSHAT, CDR2 FNYEAQ (reference sequence). The sequence was collected from a man aged 45 to 65 with active or convalescent COVID-19. The source material was peripheral blood. The chain joins TRBV7-7 to TRBJ1-5; 7 bases fit TRBD1. CDR3 in DNA: TGTGCCAGCAGCCCGACAGGGAAGGACAATCAGCCCCAGCATTTT. Its protein product is CASSPTGKDNQPQHF.